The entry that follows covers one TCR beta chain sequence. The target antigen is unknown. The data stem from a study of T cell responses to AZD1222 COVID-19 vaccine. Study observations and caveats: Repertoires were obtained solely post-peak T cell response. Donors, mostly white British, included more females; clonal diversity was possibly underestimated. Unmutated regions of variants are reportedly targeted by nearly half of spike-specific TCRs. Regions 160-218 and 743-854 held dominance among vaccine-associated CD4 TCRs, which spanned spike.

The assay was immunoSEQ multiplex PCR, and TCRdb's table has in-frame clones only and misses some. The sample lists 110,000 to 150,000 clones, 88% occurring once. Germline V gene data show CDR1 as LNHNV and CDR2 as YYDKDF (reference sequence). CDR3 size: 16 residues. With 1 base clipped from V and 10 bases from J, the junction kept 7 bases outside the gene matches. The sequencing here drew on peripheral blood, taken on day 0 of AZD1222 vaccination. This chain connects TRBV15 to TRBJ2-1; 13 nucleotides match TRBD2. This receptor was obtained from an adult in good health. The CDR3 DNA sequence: TGTGCCACCAGCAGAGTGACTAGCGGGAGGTCACGGGAGCAGTTCTTC. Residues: CATSRVTSGRSREQFF.